This entry is about one TCR beta chain. This specimen belongs to a study of blood T cell repertoires in COVID-19. Here immunoSEQ multiplex PCR was the method, and the copy in TCRdb shows in-frame clones only, minus some. The table has 210,000 or so clones, roughly four fifths seen once; the top ten hold about 13%. The trim removed 4 bases at V and 10 bases at J, leaving 19 bases unmatched. The CDR3 length is 18 residues. CDR1 SQVTM and CDR2 ANQGSEA come from the germline V gene. V gene TRBV29-1 combines with J gene TRBJ2-1; TRBD2 agrees at 13 bases. The source is a man aged 45-65 years who had recovered from COVID-19. Sequencing was done on a sample of peripheral blood. The CDR3 DNA sequence: TGCAGCGTTGTGCTTATCGGACTAGCGGGAGTTCGCTTAGAGGAGCAGTTCTTC. Its translation: CSVVLIGLAGVRLEEQFF.